This TCR beta chain was documented in a study of PD-1 blockade in classical Hodgkin lymphoma. About the research overall: With a 2-week interval, patients received intravenous nivolumab at 3 mg/kg.

The patients all showed relapse after autologous stem cell transplantation, while their brentuximab vedotin exposure varied. As concerns this clone: What it recognizes is unknown.

Study results and caveats: Patients starting nivolumab less than 1 year after ASCT had lower diversity and were excluded from later analyses. CD4+ TCR diversity rose significantly by C4D1, and CD8+ TCR diversity did not. Newly diagnosed patients reportedly had lower baseline TCR diversity than healthy donors.

TCRdb's copy holds only in-frame clones and misses some; the assay was immunoSEQ multiplex PCR. The data show some 100,000 clones, roughly 90% seen once. Trimming took 5 bases from V and 7 from J; bases not matched to a gene: 13. In germline, CDR1 is MDHEN, CDR2 SYDVKM. The CDR3 loop spans 16 amino acids. The material sequenced was peripheral blood mononuclear cells (PBMCs), taken at baseline. The chain couples TRBV28 to TRBJ2-2, with TRBD2 identical over 7 bases. The clonotype comes from a human donor with classical Hodgkin lymphoma. The CDR3 spells CASSLPRVAGSGELFF. CDR3 in DNA: TGTGCCAGCAGTCTCCCCCGGGTAGCGGGTAGCGGGGAGCTGTTTTTT.